A single sample gave rise to the 30 T cell receptor beta chains below, sequenced in a study of OX40 agonist ivuxolimab in advanced cancers. Produced via immunoSEQ multiplex PCR; TCRdb's table is partial and in-frame only. The table lists just over 45,000 clones, roughly 94% of them singletons. Sequenced material: CD4+ or CD8+ T cells sorted from blood, taken in a trial of the OX40 agonist ivuxolimab. These TCRs come from an adult with an advanced solid tumor such as melanoma, head and neck, liver or kidney cancer.

This chain links TRBV18 with TRBJ1-5, with 8 bases fitting TRBD1. V was clipped by 2 bases and J by 0 bases; unmatched bases: 3. Germline values: CDR1 KGHSH, CDR2 LQKENI. The CDR3 has 16 amino acids. Here the CDR3 reads CASSPDRGVSNQPQHF. In DNA form, the CDR3 reads TGTGCCAGCTCACCAGACAGGGGAGTTAGCAATCAGCCCCAGCATTTT.

The V and J genes are TRBV13 and TRBJ2-7; D tentatively reads TRBD1 or TRBD2 (5 bases each). There are 13 residues in the CDR3. CDR1 and CDR2 from the germline V gene are PRHDT and FYEKMQ (reference sequence). Trimming cost V 3 bases and J 7 bases, with 13 bases left between them. CDR3 sequence: CASSLAGAGEQYF. The CDR3, as DNA: TGTGCCAGCAGCTTGGCCGGGGCCGGTGAGCAGTACTTC.

The chain recombines TRBV30 with TRBJ2-7; D perhaps matches TRBD1 (5 bases). The CDR3 extends over 13 amino acids. V lost 0 bases and J lost 3, with 9 bases in between. Germline V CDR1 and CDR2: GTSNPN, SVGIG (reference sequence). The CDR3 protein is CAWSVLDNYEQYF. The CDR3 region has the DNA TGTGCCTGGAGTGTGTTGGACAACTACGAGCAGTACTTC.

The V call is TRBV5-4, the J call TRBJ1-2, with 8 bases that match TRBD1. The V gene end was trimmed by 4 bases and the J gene end by 3 bases; junction bases not matched to a gene: 11. The CDR3 covers 16 residues. Germline loops: CDR1 SGHNT, CDR2 YYREEE (reference sequence). CDR3 nucleotide sequence: TGTGCCAGCAGCGCTACAGGGGGGAGGTCGGACTATGGCTACACCTTC. This codes for CASSATGGRSDYGYTF.

V gene TRBV4-3 combines with J gene TRBJ2-1; D remains ambiguous. The CDR3 length is 12 residues. V lost 1 base and J 9 bases, leaving 7 bases between the germline ends. The germline V gene has CDR1 LGHNA and CDR2 YSLEER. The DNA of the CDR3 is TGCGCCAGCAGCCAAGGAGGATTTGAGCAGTTCTTC. Amino acids: CASSQGGFEQFF.

The genes are TRBV7-6 and TRBJ2-7; D gene uncertain. The CDR3 has 15 residues. Trimming pared 1 base from V and 1 base from J, leaving 11 bases between. Germline lookup yields CDR1 SGHVS and CDR2 FNYEAQ. DNA of the CDR3: TGTGCCAGCAGCTTAGGGAGAGTGCCATCCTACGAGCAGTACTTC. Protein product: CASSLGRVPSYEQYF.

The V gene is TRBV4-1, the J gene TRBJ2-7; possibly TRBD1 for D (6 bases). Germline V lookup: CDR1 MGHRA, CDR2 YSYEKL. V gave up 5 bases and J gave up 1 base, with 15 bases separating them. This CDR3 comprises 15 residues. In DNA, the CDR3 is TGCGCCAGCAGCAATCGGACAGTCGAGTCCTACGAGCAGTACTTC. Translating gives CASSNRTVESYEQYF.

The rearrangement uses TRBV21-1 and TRBJ2-7; no DNA check was done on the table's D call, TRBD2. TRBV21-1 is deemed a pseudogene. The CDR3 is made up of 19 amino acids. The chain's CDR3 is CASSKVRDGRSMRTYEQYF. CDR3 sequence (DNA): TGTGCCAGCAGCAAGGTAAGGGACGGGAGGTCCATGAGAACCTACGAGCAGTACTTC.

CDR3 sequence reads: CASSPLFGRPYEQYF. The CDR3 bases are TGCGCCAGCAGCCCCCTTTTTGGGCGCCCCTACGAGCAGTACTTC. The V gene is TRBV5-1, the J gene TRBJ2-7; unclear D gene. CDR3 length: 15 residues. V was cut by 4 bases and J by 2 bases, with 16 bases left in between. Germline V CDR1 and CDR2: SGHRS, YFSETQ.

This clone was recorded only once. The rearrangement uses TRBV7-9 and TRBJ1-2; D is uncertain. This CDR3 has 13 residues. V lost 0 bases and J 4 bases, leaving 6 bases between the germline ends. Germline CDR1 reads SEHNR; CDR2 reads FQNEAQ (reference sequence). CDR3 residues: CASSLAPSYGYTF. The CDR3 DNA is TGTGCCAGCAGCTTAGCTCCCAGCTATGGCTACACCTTC.

This sequence joins TRBV4-1 and TRBJ2-5; 8 bases fit TRBD1. Trimming removed 2 bases from V and 3 bases from J; junction bases left unmatched: 5. Germline V gene data show CDR1 as MGHRA and CDR2 as YSYEKL. The CDR3 extends over 15 amino acids. Here the CDR3 DNA reads TGCGCCAGCAGCCAACGCGACAGGGGAGAAGAGACCCAGTACTTC. Translating it yields CASSQRDRGEETQYF.

This chain connects TRBV21-1 to TRBJ2-3. TRBV21-1 is labeled a pseudogene. CDR3 length equals 14 residues. CDR3 DNA sequence: TGTGCCAGCTGGATGGGACCAGGCACAGATACGCAGTATTTT. Its translation is CASWMGPGTDTQYF.

This clone occurred once. The J gene is TRBJ2-2, the V gene TRBV9, with 10 bases identical to TRBD1. This CDR3 is 16 amino acids long. Germline assignment: CDR1 SGDLS and CDR2 YYNGEE. The junction had 5 bases not matched to a gene; V was cut back by 4 bases and J by 2 bases. The CDR3 coding sequence is TGTGCCAGCAGCCCTCAGACAGGGGGCAACACCGGGGAGCTGTTTTTT. It yields the protein CASSPQTGGNTGELFF.

This clone was counted only a few times. The chain uses TRBV9 and TRBJ1-1; TRBD1 matches at 8 bases. The germline V gene encodes CDR1 SGDLS and CDR2 YYNGEE. The CDR3 has 16 residues. V trimming: 6 bases; J trimming: 0 bases; junction bases outside the gene matches: 10. The CDR3 DNA reads as TGTGCCAGCACCCCCCGGACAGGGAACATGAACACTGAAGCTTTCTTT. Translation: CASTPRTGNMNTEAFF.

This chain connects TRBV18 to TRBJ2-1; D is ambiguous. Germline V gene sequence: CDR1 KGHSH, CDR2 LQKENI. The CDR3 spans 13 residues. The V end was cut by 3 bases, the J end by 6 bases, with 9 bases between. The chain's CDR3 is CASSPGTPNEQFF. CDR3 nucleotide sequence: TGTGCCAGCTCACCGGGAACACCCAATGAGCAGTTCTTC.

This chain connects TRBV11-2 to TRBJ2-7, with 9 nucleotides matching TRBD1. Germline CDR1 SGHAT, CDR2 FQNNGV. This CDR3 comprises 15 residues. Trimming removed 5 bases from V and 3 bases from J; junction bases left unmatched: 8. CDR3 DNA sequence: TGTGCCAGCAGCATACAGGGGGCTTCCCTCTACGAGCAGTACTTC. Its protein product is CASSIQGASLYEQYF.

The V gene is TRBV19, the J gene TRBJ1-5; tentatively, D is TRBD1 (6 bases). The germline V gene has CDR1 LNHDA and CDR2 SQIVND (reference sequence). V lost 6 bases and J lost 6, with 18 bases in between. The CDR3 consists of 15 residues. DNA for the CDR3: TGTGCCAGTAGCGTCGGGGGGGGCGCGATTCAGCCCCAGCATTTT. Translating gives CASSVGGGAIQPQHF.

The V call is TRBV5-8, the J call TRBJ2-7, with D perhaps matching TRBD1 or TRBD2 (5 bases each). The ends were cut back, 2 bases at V and 7 bases at J, with 13 bases in the middle. CDR1 SGHTS and CDR2 YDEGEE come from the germline V gene. The CDR3 is made up of 13 amino acids. The CDR3 here is CASSFNSREEQYF. The DNA of the CDR3 is TGTGCCAGCAGCTTTAATTCCAGGGAGGAGCAGTACTTC.

This clone was observed a single time. The genes are TRBV19 and TRBJ1-5; D is unresolved. With 6 bases removed from V and 6 bases from J, the gap between germline ends came to 12 bases. The germline V gene has CDR1 LNHDA and CDR2 SQIVND (reference sequence). The CDR3 length is 13 residues. CDR3 region: CASSLGWGQPQHF. CDR3 sequence (DNA): TGTGCCAGTAGCCTGGGGTGGGGTCAGCCCCAGCATTTT. The full variable domain, completed using reference TRBV19 and TRBJ1-5, is DGGITQSPKYLFRKEGQNVTLSCEQNLNHDAMYWYRQDPGQGLRLIYYSQIVNDFQKGDIAEGYSVSREKKESFPLTVTSAQKNPTAFYLCASSLGWGQPQHFGDGTRLSIL.

V usage is TRBV4-2 and J usage is TRBJ2-5, with TRBD2 matching over 9 bases. V trimming: 0 bases; J trimming: 4 bases; junction bases outside the gene matches: 18. CDR3 length: 20 amino acids. Germline V lookup: CDR1 LGHNA, CDR2 YNFKEQ. CDR3 protein: CASSQDRVGLIAGAGETQYF. In nucleotides, the CDR3 is TGTGCCAGCAGCCAAGATCGGGTGGGTTTAATAGCGGGAGCTGGAGAGACCCAGTACTTC.

This clone was seen only a few times. This chain connects TRBV4-3 to TRBJ2-3, with TRBD2 identical over 8 bases. CDR3 length equals 17 residues. Germline V gene sequence: CDR1 LGHNA, CDR2 YSLEER. V lost 0 bases to trimming and J lost 2 bases; unmatched junction nucleotides: 7. CDR3 sequence: CASSQDPGLVPTDTQYF. CDR3 coding DNA: TGCGCCAGCAGCCAAGATCCGGGACTAGTCCCCACAGATACGCAGTATTTT.

The chain combines TRBV30 with TRBJ2-4, with D unclear. V shed 2 bases and J shed 3 bases, with 11 bases lying between them. CDR3 size: 14 residues. Germline-derived CDR1 and CDR2 are GTSNPN and SVGIG (reference sequence). The CDR3 reads CAWSTERGKNIQYF. CDR3 DNA: TGTGCCTGGAGTACGGAGCGCGGCAAAAACATTCAGTACTTC.

The rearrangement links TRBV6-5 to TRBJ2-5; TRBD2 matches 7 bases. The germline V gene has CDR1 MNHEY and CDR2 SVGAGI. The trim removed 8 bases at V and 0 bases at J, leaving 6 bases unmatched. The CDR3 is made up of 14 amino acids. The CDR3 nucleotides are TGTGCCAGCCGAGCCGCGGGGGACCAAGAGACCCAGTACTTC. It translates to CASRAAGDQETQYF.

The chain employs TRBV5-1 and TRBJ2-5; TRBD1 agrees at 9 bases. This CDR3 comprises 15 residues. Germline assignment: CDR1 SGHRS and CDR2 YFSETQ. After removal of 3 bases from V and 5 bases from J, the junction contained 8 bases not matched to a gene. The CDR3 loop is CASSSDRGLWETQYF. The CDR3 nucleotides read TGCGCCAGCAGCTCCGACAGGGGGTTATGGGAGACCCAGTACTTC. Complete variable domain (other parts from reference TRBV5-1 and TRBJ2-5): KAGVTQTPRYLIKTRGQQVTLSCSPISGHRSVSWYQQTPGQGLQFLFEYFSETQRNKGNFPGRFSGRQFSNSRSEMNVSTLELGDSALYLCASSSDRGLWETQYFGPGTRLLVL.

On this clone: One end of the junction is discordant with germline, which a read error may explain. The chain links TRBV27 to TRBJ1-2, with D possibly TRBD1 on 6 matching bases. This CDR3 is built from 12 residues. CDR1 MNHEY and CDR2 SMNVEV come from the germline V gene (reference sequence). CDR3 DNA: TGTGCCAGCAGTTTTGTGGGGGGGGCCGTACGCTTC. It is translated as CASSFVGGAVRF.

The table lists this clone with a count of one. The chain couples TRBV5-6 to TRBJ2-7, with D possibly being TRBD2 (5 bases). Looked up from germline, CDR1 is SGHDT and CDR2 is YYEEEE. There are 12 residues in the CDR3. Trimming removed 0 bases from V and 5 bases from J, with 6 bases in between. The CDR3 region has the DNA TGTGCCAGCAGCTTGGTCGGGGACGAGCAGTACTTC. This translates into CASSLVGDEQYF.

This chain connects TRBV9 to TRBJ2-1, with TRBD2 matching over 11 bases. The germline CDR1 and CDR2 sequences are SGDLS and YYNGEE. The junction had 14 bases not matched to a gene; V was cut back by 2 bases and J by 10 bases. This CDR3 spans 17 amino acids. CDR3 amino acids: CASSVASPRLAGIEQFF. The DNA of the CDR3 is TGTGCCAGCAGCGTTGCCTCCCCCCGACTAGCGGGAATCGAGCAGTTCTTC.

This clone came up once. This rearrangement joins TRBV11-3 to TRBJ2-1; TRBD1 matches 8 bases. CDR1 is SGHNT, CDR2 YENEEA, per germline. V was pared by 4 bases and J by 0 bases, with 11 bases of the junction left unmatched. The length of the CDR3 is 18 residues. CDR3 loop: CASSSGGGGVPSYNEQFF. The CDR3 DNA sequence: TGTGCCAGCAGCTCAGGGGGCGGCGGGGTCCCCTCCTACAATGAGCAGTTCTTC.

The rearrangement uses TRBV11-3 and TRBJ2-5; 9 nucleotides agree with TRBD2. The CDR3 extends over 15 amino acids. Germline V gene data show CDR1 as SGHNT and CDR2 as YENEEA. J was trimmed by 5 bases and V by 5 bases; bases with no gene match: 9. CDR3 in amino acids: CASSGAGGREETQYF. CDR3 sequence (DNA): TGTGCCAGCAGCGGAGCGGGGGGCAGGGAGGAGACCCAGTACTTC.

This sequence joins TRBV29-1 and TRBJ2-7; unclear D gene. CDR3 length equals 13 residues. Trimming took off 6 bases at V and 3 bases at J, with 15 bases between the two ends. Germline values: CDR1 SQVTM, CDR2 ANQGSEA. Written as DNA, the CDR3 is TGCAGCGTCCTCGGTTCGATCAACTACGAGCAGTACTTC. Translated, it gives CSVLGSINYEQYF.